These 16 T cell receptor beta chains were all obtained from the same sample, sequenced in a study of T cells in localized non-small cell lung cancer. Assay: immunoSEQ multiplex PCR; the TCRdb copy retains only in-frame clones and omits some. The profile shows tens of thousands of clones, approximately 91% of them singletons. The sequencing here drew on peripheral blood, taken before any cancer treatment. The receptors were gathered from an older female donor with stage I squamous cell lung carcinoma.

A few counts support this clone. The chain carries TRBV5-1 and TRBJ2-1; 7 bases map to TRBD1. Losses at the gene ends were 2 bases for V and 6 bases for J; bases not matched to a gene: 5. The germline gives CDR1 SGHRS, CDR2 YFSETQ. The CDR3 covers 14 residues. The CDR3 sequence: CASSFRQGVNEQFF. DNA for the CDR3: TGCGCCAGCAGCTTCAGACAGGGCGTCAATGAGCAGTTCTTC.

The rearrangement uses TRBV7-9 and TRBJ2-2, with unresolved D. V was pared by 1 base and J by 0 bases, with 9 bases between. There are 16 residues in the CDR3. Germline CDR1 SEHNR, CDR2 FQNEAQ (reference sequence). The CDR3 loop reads CASSLGVPANTGELFF. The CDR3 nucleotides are TGTGCCAGCAGCTTAGGGGTCCCTGCGAACACCGGGGAGCTGTTTTTT.

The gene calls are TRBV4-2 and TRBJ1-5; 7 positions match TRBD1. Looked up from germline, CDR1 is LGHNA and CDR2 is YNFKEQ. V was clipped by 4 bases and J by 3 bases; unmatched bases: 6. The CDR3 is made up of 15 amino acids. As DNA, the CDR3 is TGTGCCAGCAGCCCAACAGACAGGGACAATCAGCCCCAGCATTTT. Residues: CASSPTDRDNQPQHF.

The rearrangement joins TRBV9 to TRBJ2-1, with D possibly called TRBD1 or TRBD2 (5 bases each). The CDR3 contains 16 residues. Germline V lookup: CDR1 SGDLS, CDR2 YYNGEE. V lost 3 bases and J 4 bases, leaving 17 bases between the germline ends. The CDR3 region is CASSGHARGAYNEQFF. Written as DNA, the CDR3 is TGTGCCAGCAGCGGCCACGCGAGAGGGGCTTACAATGAGCAGTTCTTC.

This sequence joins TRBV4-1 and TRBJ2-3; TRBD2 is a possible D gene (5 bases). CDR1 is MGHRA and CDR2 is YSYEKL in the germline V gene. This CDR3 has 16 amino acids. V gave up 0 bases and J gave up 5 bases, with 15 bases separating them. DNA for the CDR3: TGCGCCAGCAGCCAAGATATTGGACTTTCGCGAGATACGCAGTATTTT. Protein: CASSQDIGLSRDTQYF.

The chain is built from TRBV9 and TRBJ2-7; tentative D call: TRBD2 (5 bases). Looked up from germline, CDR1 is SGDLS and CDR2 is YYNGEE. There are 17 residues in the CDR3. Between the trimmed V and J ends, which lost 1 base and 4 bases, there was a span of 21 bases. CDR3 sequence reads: CASSVFDGSGNGYEQYF. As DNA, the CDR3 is TGTGCCAGCAGCGTATTCGATGGCAGCGGTAATGGGTACGAGCAGTACTTC.

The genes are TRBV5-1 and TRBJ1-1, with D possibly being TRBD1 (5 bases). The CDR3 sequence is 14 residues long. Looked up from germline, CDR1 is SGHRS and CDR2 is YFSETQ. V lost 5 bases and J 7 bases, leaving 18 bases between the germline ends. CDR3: CASRGDGARFEAFF. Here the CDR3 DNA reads TGCGCCAGCAGAGGGGACGGAGCCAGGTTTGAAGCTTTCTTT.

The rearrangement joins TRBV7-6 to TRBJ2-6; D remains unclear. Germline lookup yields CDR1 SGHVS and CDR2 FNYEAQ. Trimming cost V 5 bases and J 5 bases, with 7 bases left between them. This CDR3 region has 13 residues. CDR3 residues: CASSPSRANVLTF. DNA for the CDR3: TGTGCCAGCAGCCCCTCAAGGGCCAACGTCCTGACTTTC.

The CDR3 DNA sequence: TGTGCCAGCAGTTACTCGGGGTCCGACTACGAGCAGTACTTC. Translating gives CASSYSGSDYEQYF. V is TRBV6-5 and J is TRBJ2-7; D remains unclear. The V end lost 0 bases, the J end lost 3 bases, and 9 bases lay between the germline ends. This CDR3 spans 14 amino acids. Germline CDR1 is MNHEY and CDR2 is SVGAGI.

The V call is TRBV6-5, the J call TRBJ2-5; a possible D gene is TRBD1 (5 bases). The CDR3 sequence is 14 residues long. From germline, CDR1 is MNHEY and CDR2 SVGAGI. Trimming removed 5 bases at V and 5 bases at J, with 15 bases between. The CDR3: CASSGRQGRETQYF. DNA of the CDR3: TGTGCCAGCAGTGGCCGCCAGGGCCGGGAGACCCAGTACTTC.

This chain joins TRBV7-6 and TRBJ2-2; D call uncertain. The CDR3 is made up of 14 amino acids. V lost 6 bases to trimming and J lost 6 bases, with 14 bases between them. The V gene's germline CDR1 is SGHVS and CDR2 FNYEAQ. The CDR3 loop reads CASSLDPAAGELFF. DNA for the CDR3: TGTGCCAGCAGTCTCGATCCGGCGGCCGGGGAGCTGTTTTTT. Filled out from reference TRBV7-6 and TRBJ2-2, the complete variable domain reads GAGVSQSPRYKVTKRGQDVALRCDPISGHVSLYWYRQALGQGPEFLTYFNYEAQQDKSGLPNDRFSAERPEGSISTLTIQRTEQRDSAMYRCASSLDPAAGELFFGEGSRLTVL.

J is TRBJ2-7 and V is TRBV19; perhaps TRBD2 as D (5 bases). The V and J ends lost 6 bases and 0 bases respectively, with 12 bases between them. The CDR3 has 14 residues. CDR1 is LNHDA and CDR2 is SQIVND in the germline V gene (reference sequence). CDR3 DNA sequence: TGTGCCAGTAGCCCCTCCGGGAACTCCTACGAGCAGTACTTC. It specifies CASSPSGNSYEQYF.

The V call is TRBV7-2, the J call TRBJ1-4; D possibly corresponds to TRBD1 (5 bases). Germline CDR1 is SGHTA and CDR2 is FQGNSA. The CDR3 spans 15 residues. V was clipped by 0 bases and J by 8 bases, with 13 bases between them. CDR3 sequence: CASSLALGRREKLFF. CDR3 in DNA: TGTGCCAGCAGCTTAGCGCTGGGGCGCCGGGAAAAACTGTTTTTT.

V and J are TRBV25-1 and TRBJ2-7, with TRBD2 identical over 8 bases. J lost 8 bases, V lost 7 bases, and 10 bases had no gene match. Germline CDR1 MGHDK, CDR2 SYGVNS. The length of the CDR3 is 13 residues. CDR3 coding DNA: TGTGCCAGCAACCGGGAGGGGGGAAACAAGCAGTACTTC. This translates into CASNREGGNKQYF.

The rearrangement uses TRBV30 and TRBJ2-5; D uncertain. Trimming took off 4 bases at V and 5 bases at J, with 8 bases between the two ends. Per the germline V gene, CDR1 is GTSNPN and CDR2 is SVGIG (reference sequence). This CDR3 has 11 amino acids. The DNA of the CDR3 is TGTGCCTGGACTCCTGGGGAGACCCAGTACTTC. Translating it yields CAWTPGETQYF.

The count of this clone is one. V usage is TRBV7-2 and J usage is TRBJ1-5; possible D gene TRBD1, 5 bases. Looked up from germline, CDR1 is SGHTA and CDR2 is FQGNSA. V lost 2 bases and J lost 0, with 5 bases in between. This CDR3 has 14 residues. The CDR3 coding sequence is TGTGCCAGCAGCTTAAGGGGTAGCAATCAGCCCCAGCATTTT. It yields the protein CASSLRGSNQPQHF.